These T cell receptor beta chains were read from a single sample in a study of cytomegalovirus exposure and HLA in healthy donors. Assay used: immunoSEQ multiplex PCR; TCRdb lists only in-frame clones, some missing. The sample holds about 64,000 clones, more than 85% seen once. Sequenced input: PBMCs. The receptors originated from a woman younger than 35 in good health and CMV-seronegative. The CDR3 runs from the conserved cysteine through the conserved F or W. The order of the fields is V gene, clone size, D gene, J gene, CDR3 protein, CDR3 DNA. D genes are given only for firm matches. Clone size is shown for a subset of rows, as once, few, many or a class of expanded clone.

V gene: TRBV19; clone size: NA; D gene: TRBD2; J gene: TRBJ2-3; CDR3 protein: CASSLLAGASDTQYF; CDR3 DNA: TGTGCCAGTAGTCTACTAGCGGGAGCCTCAGATACGCAGTATTTT
V gene: TRBV5-1; clone size: once; D gene: TRBD1; J gene: TRBJ1-1; CDR3 protein: CASSLFSTGARVAFF; CDR3 DNA: TGCGCCAGCAGCTTGTTTTCGACAGGGGCTCGAGTAGCTTTCTTT
V gene: TRBV5-1; clone size: NA; D gene: TRBD1; J gene: TRBJ1-1; CDR3 protein: CASSLGPGQGARTEAFF; CDR3 DNA: TGCGCCAGCAGCTTGGGGCCGGGACAGGGGGCGAGGACTGAAGCTTTCTTT
V gene: TRBV27; clone size: NA; D gene: TRBD1; J gene: TRBJ1-1; CDR3 protein: CASSLNLDRGRWTEAFF; CDR3 DNA: TGTGCCAGCAGTTTAAATTTAGACAGGGGGCGATGGACTGAAGCTTTCTTT
V gene: TRBV2; clone size: NA; D gene: NA; J gene: TRBJ2-7; CDR3 protein: CASNPAGVAYEQYF; CDR3 DNA: TGTGCCAGCAATCCAGCGGGCGTTGCCTACGAGCAGTACTTC
V gene: TRBV28; clone size: NA; D gene: NA; J gene: TRBJ2-7; CDR3 protein: CASHMGGSTREQYF; CDR3 DNA: TGTGCCAGCCATATGGGGGGAAGCACTAGAGAGCAGTACTTC
V gene: TRBV2; clone size: NA; D gene: NA; J gene: TRBJ2-6; CDR3 protein: CASSSVPSGANVLTF; CDR3 DNA: TGTGCCAGCAGCTCGGTTCCCTCTGGGGCCAACGTCCTGACTTTC
V gene: TRBV4-3; clone size: NA; D gene: TRBD1; J gene: TRBJ2-1; CDR3 protein: CASSQDFGTVYNEQFF; CDR3 DNA: TGCGCCAGCAGCCAAGATTTCGGGACAGTCTACAATGAGCAGTTCTTC
V gene: TRBV27; clone size: NA; D gene: NA; J gene: TRBJ1-4; CDR3 protein: CASSRRGEKLFF; CDR3 DNA: TGTGCCAGCAGCCGAAGAGGGGAAAAACTGTTTTTT
V gene: TRBV28; clone size: NA; D gene: TRBD1; J gene: TRBJ1-1; CDR3 protein: CASGTGVYTEAFF; CDR3 DNA: TGTGCCAGCGGGACAGGGGTGTACACTGAAGCTTTCTTT
V gene: TRBV5-1; clone size: NA; D gene: NA; J gene: TRBJ1-4; CDR3 protein: CASSLLENEKLFF; CDR3 DNA: TGCGCCAGCAGCTTGTTGGAGAATGAAAAACTGTTTTTT